This T cell receptor beta chain comes out of a study of blood T cell repertoires in COVID-19. Study details: Material from acute and convalescent COVID-19 was sourced from the United States, Italy and Spain. Nucleic acid was either cDNA or gDNA, and it came from T cells, B-cell-depleted T cells, or PBMCs.

Original methodology: Estimation of nucleated cell counts was performed using reference gene primer amplification. Profiled with immunoSEQ multiplex PCR; TCRdb holds only in-frame clones, not every one. Clonal size and the V and J genes are those of that table, whereas D and trimming came from the DNA. The table shows under 95,000 clones, with roughly 83% occurring only once. The receptor comes from a human donor in a cohort sampled during active COVID-19. Sequenced: peripheral blood.

CDR3 in amino acids: CASSESAGQGFYGYTF. The CDR3, as DNA: TGTGCCAGCAGCGAAAGTGCGGGACAGGGGTTCTATGGCTACACCTTC. The rearrangement joins TRBV6-1 to TRBJ1-2, with 10 positions matching TRBD1. This CDR3 is built from 16 residues. V was pared by 6 bases and J by 4 bases, with 11 bases of the junction left unmatched. Germline-derived CDR1 and CDR2 are MNHNS and SASEGT.